The 24 T cell receptor beta chains presented below share a single source sample, sequenced in a study of T cell changes during pregnancy in multiple sclerosis. Using immunoSEQ multiplex PCR, the repertoire was profiled, and TCRdb retains in-frame clones only, with some absent. This sample has roughly 50,000 clones, with about 94% found just once. The sample here was CD4+ T cells from peripheral blood mononuclear cells, taken after pregnancy. The source of these receptors is a female donor with multiple sclerosis, enrolled in a pregnancy study.

This chain links TRBV5-6 with TRBJ1-2; no reliable D call. Germline CDR1 and CDR2: SGHDT and YYEEEE. V was trimmed by 5 bases and J by 4 bases, leaving 9 bases between them. This CDR3 contains 12 residues. The CDR3 region has the DNA TGTGCCAGCAGAAGCAGACTCTATGGCTACACCTTC. Protein sequence: CASRSRLYGYTF.

The chain couples TRBV2 to TRBJ1-1; a possible D gene is TRBD1 (6 bases). This CDR3 is 13 amino acids long. Germline CDR1 and CDR2: SNHLY and FYNNEI. Trimming removed 7 bases at V and 1 base at J, with 10 bases between. The CDR3 nucleotides are TGTGCCAGCAATCGGGGACAGAACACTGAAGCTTTCTTT. Translating gives CASNRGQNTEAFF.

The chain carries TRBV14 and TRBJ2-7, with 7 bases aligning to TRBD2. The CDR3 extends over 14 amino acids. The V gene's germline CDR1 is SGHDN and CDR2 FVKESK. Trimming took 8 bases from V and 0 from J; bases not matched to a gene: 7. This CDR3 is CASGFGGSSYEQYF. CDR3 nucleotides: TGTGCCAGCGGGTTCGGCGGGAGCTCCTACGAGCAGTACTTC. Together with reference TRBV14 and TRBJ2-7, the CDR3 gives the full variable domain: EAGVTQFPSHSVIEKGQTVTLRCDPISGHDNLYWYRRVMGKEIKFLLHFVKESKQDESGMPNNRFLAERTGGTYSTLKVQPAELEDSGVYFCASGFGGSSYEQYFGPGTRLTVT.

This clone was seen a few times. This chain joins TRBV27 and TRBJ2-5, with 13 bases fitting TRBD2. In germline, CDR1 is MNHEY, CDR2 SMNVEV (reference sequence). The CDR3 extends over 17 amino acids. Trimming cost V 5 bases and J 5 bases; bases outside gene matches: 11. The DNA of the CDR3 is TGTGCCAGCAGTCCAACTAGCGGGAGGGCCGGTTGGGAGACCCAGTACTTC. Its protein product is CASSPTSGRAGWETQYF.

Worth noting for this clone: A junction boundary mismatches the germline segment, possibly from a read error. The chain is built from TRBV20-1 and TRBJ1-4, with TRBD1 as a possible D gene (5 bases). Germline V lookup: CDR1 DFQATT, CDR2 SNEGSKA (reference sequence). The CDR3 contains 11 residues. Here the CDR3 DNA reads TGCAGTGCTAGGGCTACCGGGTTGACAGCTTTT. Translating gives CSARATGLTAF.

The genes are TRBV30 and TRBJ2-5; no clear D gene. The CDR3 is 11 amino acids. V was shortened by 1 base and J by 5 bases, with 5 bases between the two germline ends. The germline gives CDR1 GTSNPN, CDR2 SVGIG (reference sequence). The CDR3 here is CAWSALETQYF. In DNA, the CDR3 is TGTGCCTGGAGTGCGTTGGAGACCCAGTACTTC.

This CDR3 is CASSHSDSNQPQHF. CDR3 coding DNA: TGTGCCAGCAGCCATAGCGATAGCAATCAGCCCCAGCATTTT. This chain joins TRBV7-9 and TRBJ1-5; D is undetermined. Trimming took off 5 bases at V and 0 bases at J, with 8 bases between the two ends. CDR1 is SEHNR, CDR2 FQNEAQ, per germline (reference sequence). This CDR3 has 14 amino acids.

Note on this clone: The identical CDR3 is also encoded by other nucleotide sequences in the sample. V gene TRBV4-1 combines with J gene TRBJ2-1; 10 bases line up with TRBD2. The germline gives CDR1 MGHRA, CDR2 YSYEKL. J gave up 5 bases and V 1 base, and 2 bases lay outside the gene matches. This CDR3 comprises 15 residues. In DNA, the CDR3 is TGCGCCAGCAGCCAAGTAGCGGGAGGTAACAATGAGCAGTTCTTC. It yields the protein CASSQVAGGNNEQFF.

The genes are TRBV5-8 and TRBJ2-5; tentative D call: TRBD1 (5 bases). There are 14 residues in the CDR3. V was shortened by 1 base and J by 2 bases, with 9 bases between the two germline ends. Germline values: CDR1 SGHTS, CDR2 YDEGEE. The CDR3 sequence is CASSLRQIQETQYF. The CDR3 bases are TGTGCCAGCAGCTTGCGACAGATTCAAGAGACCCAGTACTTC.

This clone was seen just once. This sequence joins TRBV6-5 and TRBJ2-7, with TRBD2 identical over 7 bases. V shed 7 bases, J shed 0 bases, and the junction held 6 bases outside the gene matches. Germline values: CDR1 MNHEY, CDR2 SVGAGI. There are 14 residues in the CDR3. In nucleotides, the CDR3 is TGTGCCAGCAAAAAGGGAGGGAGCTCCTACGAGCAGTACTTC. Translated, it gives CASKKGGSSYEQYF.

V gene TRBV18 combines with J gene TRBJ2-7; D remains ambiguous. Per germline, CDR1 KGHSH and CDR2 LQKENI. V was shortened by 3 bases and J by 6 bases, with 12 bases between the two germline ends. The CDR3 sequence is 13 residues long. The CDR3 DNA reads TGTGCCAGCTCACCGAGGCCCCTGTTCGAGCAGTACTTC. This translates into CASSPRPLFEQYF.

The chain carries TRBV11-2 and TRBJ2-2; 7 bases are shared with TRBD2. In germline, CDR1 is SGHAT, CDR2 FQNNGV. J gave up 0 bases and V 2 bases, and 12 bases lay outside the gene matches. The CDR3 is 19 residues long. CDR3 loop: CASSLRSLAVYANTGELFF. The CDR3 coding sequence is TGTGCCAGCAGCTTAAGGTCCCTAGCGGTTTACGCGAACACCGGGGAGCTGTTTTTT. Together with reference TRBV11-2 and TRBJ2-2, the CDR3 gives the full variable domain: EAGVAQSPRYKIIEKRQSVAFWCNPISGHATLYWYQQILGQGPKLLIQFQNNGVVDDSQLPKDRFSAERLKGVDSTLKIQPAKLEDSAVYLCASSLRSLAVYANTGELFFGEGSRLTVL.

The CDR3 loop reads CASGTGGPGRTEAFF. The CDR3 DNA reads as TGCGCCAGCGGGACAGGGGGTCCAGGAAGAACTGAAGCTTTCTTT. The chain joins TRBV10-2 to TRBJ1-1; TRBD1 agrees at 11 bases. The CDR3 covers 15 residues. Germline lookup yields CDR1 WSHSY and CDR2 SAAADI. J lost 5 bases, V lost 8 bases, and 10 bases had no gene match.

The chain links TRBV21-1 to TRBJ2-6; the D call in the table, TRBD1, was not verified against the DNA. TRBV21-1 is a recognized pseudogene. The length of the CDR3 is 17 residues. CDR3 DNA sequence: TGTGCCAGCAGCATGTCCCGGGACAGGGATGGGGCCAACGTCCTGACTTTC. Protein product: CASSMSRDRDGANVLTF.

V gene TRBV9 combines with J gene TRBJ2-7; TRBD2 matches at 10 bases. In germline, CDR1 is SGDLS, CDR2 YYNGEE. V lost 4 bases to trimming and J lost 3 bases; unmatched junction nucleotides: 7. The CDR3 runs to 15 residues. The CDR3 reads CASSPSGLALYEQYF. CDR3 sequence (DNA): TGTGCCAGCAGCCCTTCGGGACTAGCGCTCTACGAGCAGTACTTC.

This rearrangement joins TRBV7-2 to TRBJ2-7; the D gene is possibly TRBD1 (5 bases). The V gene lost 1 base and the J gene lost 1 base, with 11 bases spanning the gap. CDR3 length: 15 residues. Germline loops: CDR1 SGHTA, CDR2 FQGNSA. Written as DNA, the CDR3 is TGTGCCAGCAGCTTAGGGCCGGCAGGGTCCTACGAGCAGTACTTC. Translation: CASSLGPAGSYEQYF. The full variable domain, completed using reference TRBV7-2 and TRBJ2-7, is GAGVSQSPSNKVTEKGKDVELRCDPISGHTALYWYRQSLGQGLEFLIYFQGNSAPDKSGLPSDRFSAERTGGSVSTLTIQRTQQEDSAVYLCASSLGPAGSYEQYFGPGTRLTVT.

The genes are TRBV29-1 and TRBJ2-2, with D unresolved. Trimming stripped 4 bases from V and 3 bases from J, with 12 bases between. CDR3 size: 14 residues. Germline CDR1 is SQVTM and CDR2 is ANQGSEA. Here the CDR3 reads CSVGAGSDTGELFF. The CDR3 nucleotides read TGCAGCGTTGGTGCCGGGTCGGACACCGGGGAGCTGTTTTTT.

The chain carries TRBV9 and TRBJ2-3; D perhaps matches TRBD2 (6 bases). The CDR3 runs 15 residues. V lost 3 bases, J lost 2 bases, and 13 bases lay in between. CDR1 and CDR2 from the germline V gene are SGDLS and YYNGEE. The CDR3 coding sequence is TGTGCCAGCAGCGGAACCGGGACTTACACAGATACGCAGTATTTT. This sequence encodes CASSGTGTYTDTQYF.

The chain links TRBV7-2 to TRBJ1-3, with D maybe TRBD1 (6 bases). CDR3 size: 16 residues. Germline V gene sequence: CDR1 SGHTA, CDR2 FQGNSA. The V and J ends lost 1 base and 0 bases respectively, with 10 bases between them. DNA of the CDR3: TGTGCCAGCAGCTTAGGGTACAGGGCCTCTGGAAACACCATATATTTT. This gives the protein CASSLGYRASGNTIYF.

The rearrangement links TRBV27 to TRBJ2-4; D remains ambiguous. Per the germline V gene, CDR1 is MNHEY and CDR2 is SMNVEV (reference sequence). CDR3 length equals 15 residues. The V and J ends lost 4 bases and 3 bases respectively, with 13 bases between them. CDR3 nucleotides: TGTGCCAGCAGTTCGAGTCTTCTTGGCAAAAACATTCAGTACTTC. It translates to CASSSSLLGKNIQYF.

This clone was detected once. The J gene is TRBJ2-1, the V gene TRBV12-5, with D perhaps matching TRBD1 (6 bases). Trimming removed 2 bases from V and 10 bases from J, with 15 bases in between. Looked up from germline, CDR1 is LGHNT and CDR2 is FRNRAP. This CDR3 region has 14 residues. The CDR3 spells CASGLPLTGFEQFF. The CDR3 region has the DNA TGTGCTAGTGGTTTGCCCCTAACAGGGTTCGAGCAGTTCTTC.

This clone was observed once. V usage is TRBV18 and J usage is TRBJ1-1, with TRBD1 as a possible D gene (5 bases). Germline loops: CDR1 KGHSH, CDR2 LQKENI. V lost 3 bases and J lost 6, with 11 bases in between. The length of the CDR3 is 13 residues. This chain's CDR3 is CASSPQGKSEAFF. The CDR3 DNA reads TGTGCCAGCTCACCCCAGGGTAAATCTGAAGCTTTCTTT.

The chain recombines TRBV6-6 with TRBJ1-5; D remains unclear. V lost 0 bases and J lost 5, with 5 bases in between. Per the germline V gene, CDR1 is MNHNY and CDR2 is SVGAGI (reference sequence). The CDR3 is 13 amino acids. CDR3 residues: CASSYSEYQPQHF. The CDR3 DNA follows: TGTGCCAGCAGTTACTCAGAGTATCAGCCCCAGCATTTT.

Here the CDR3 DNA reads TGTGCCAGCAGCCCAACTAGCGATCACACCGGGGAGCTGTTTTTT. Translation: CASSPTSDHTGELFF. The chain employs TRBV7-3 and TRBJ2-2; 7 bases agree with TRBD2. The CDR3 contains 15 residues. The ends lost 5 bases at V and 3 bases at J; junction bases unmatched: 6. Germline assignment: CDR1 SGHTA and CDR2 FQGTGA.